This TCR beta chain came from a study of CD8 T cells in ankylosing spondylitis. General study points: Both synovial fluid and blood in reactive arthritis had previously been reported to carry some motif variants. In ankylosing spondylitis patients, matched synovial fluid reportedly showed significant enrichment of disease-linked clones. Blood from ankylosing spondylitis patients appeared to carry a characteristic roughly eight-variant TCR beta motif.

For this clonotype: Antigen specificity is unknown.

Each TCR beta library was made by quantitative 5'-RACE that incorporated molecular barcodes. Using its own MiXCR run on the 5' RACE reads, TCRdb lists one record per CDR3 protein. The data hold over 600,000 distinct CDR3 sequences, with around 17% observed a single time. The sequenced sample consisted of blood, either unsorted or a sorted T cell fraction (not recorded which). The clonotype originates from a male donor with ankylosing spondylitis.

For the CDR3, the DNA is TGTGCCAGCAGCTTAGGGGACAGGGGGAAGACCCAGTACTTC. Translated, it gives CASSLGDRGKTQYF. This rearrangement joins TRBV7-2 to TRBJ2-5, with 11 nucleotides matching TRBD1. The germline gives CDR1 SGHTA, CDR2 FQGNSA. The junction had 1 base not matched to a gene; V was cut back by 1 base and J by 6 bases. The CDR3 sequence is 14 residues long. The whole variable domain, remainder taken from reference TRBV7-2 and TRBJ2-5, is GAGVSQSPSNKVTEKGKDVELRCDPISGHTALYWYRQSLGQGLEFLIYFQGNSAPDKSGLPSDRFSAERTGGSVSTLTIQRTQQEDSAVYLCASSLGDRGKTQYFGPGTRLLVL.